Shown below are 27 T cell receptor beta chains from a single sample sequenced in a study of cytomegalovirus exposure and HLA in healthy donors. A multiplex PCR was run with 60 Vbeta primers and 13 Jbeta primers. TCRdb's table, derived via immunoSEQ multiplex PCR, lists solely in-frame clones and lacks some. Of tens of thousands of clones listed, approximately 70% are singletons. Sequenced input: PBMCs. The source of these receptors is a male donor in good health and CMV-seropositive.

The chain combines TRBV11-3 with TRBJ1-2; the D is unclear. This CDR3 is built from 15 residues. The germline V gene encodes CDR1 SGHNT and CDR2 YENEEA. V was pared by 5 bases and J by 8 bases, with 21 bases between. CDR3 sequence reads: CASSLRWGAFRGYTF. The CDR3 coding sequence is TGTGCCAGCAGCCTACGGTGGGGAGCTTTTCGAGGCTACACCTTC.

The rearrangement links TRBV4-3 to TRBJ2-5; TRBD1 matches 7 bases. Near its end, the DNA agrees better with TRBJ2-7, so the J call may be wrong. The length of the CDR3 is 14 residues. CDR1 is LGHNA, CDR2 YSLEER, per germline. The CDR3 loop is CASSLRGQPYEQYF. CDR3 bases: TGCGCCAGCAGTCTGAGGGGACAGCCTTACGAGCAGTACTTC.

This chain connects TRBV12-5 to TRBJ2-2; no definite D call. CDR1 and CDR2 from the germline V gene are LGHNT and FRNRAP. Trimming took 5 bases from V and 4 from J, leaving 11 bases between them. The length of the CDR3 is 14 residues. CDR3 in amino acids: CASGPPSATGELFF. Here the CDR3 DNA reads TGTGCTAGTGGTCCCCCGAGTGCCACCGGGGAGCTGTTTTTT.

This clone has only a few counts. V usage is TRBV2 and J usage is TRBJ1-1; 11 nucleotides agree with TRBD1. The J segment lost 4 bases and the V segment lost 10 bases, leaving 2 bases of the junction unmatched. The CDR3 length is 12 residues. Germline V gene data show CDR1 as SNHLY and CDR2 as FYNNEI. The CDR3 nucleotides are TGTGCCATCGGGACAGGGGGCACTGAAGCTTTCTTT. It yields the protein CAIGTGGTEAFF.

The chain joins TRBV9 to TRBJ1-2; TRBD1 might be the D (6 bases). The germline V gene has CDR1 SGDLS and CDR2 YYNGEE. The CDR3 length is 14 residues. The V gene lost 3 bases and the J gene lost 7 bases, with 16 bases spanning the gap. CDR3: CASSATVGQSGYTF. In nucleotides, the CDR3 is TGTGCCAGCAGCGCGACTGTGGGACAAAGTGGCTACACCTTC.

The V call is TRBV6-5, the J call TRBJ2-7; tentative D call: TRBD1 (6 bases). Germline lookup yields CDR1 MNHEY and CDR2 SVGAGI. Trimming left V 1 base short and J 3 bases short, with 10 bases between. The CDR3 totals 14 residues. CDR3: CASSYYRENYEQYF. DNA for the CDR3: TGTGCCAGCAGTTACTACAGGGAGAACTACGAGCAGTACTTC.

This chain joins TRBV14 and TRBJ2-7, with D uncertain. Germline V gives CDR1 SGHDN, CDR2 FVKESK. This CDR3 spans 13 amino acids. V lost 4 bases to trimming and J lost 6 bases, with 13 bases between them. CDR3 in amino acids: CASSPPSGPEQYF. CDR3 coding DNA: TGTGCCAGCAGCCCCCCCTCAGGTCCCGAGCAGTACTTC. Full variable domain (remainder filled in from reference TRBV14 and TRBJ2-7): EAGVTQFPSHSVIEKGQTVTLRCDPISGHDNLYWYRRVMGKEIKFLLHFVKESKQDESGMPNNRFLAERTGGTYSTLKVQPAELEDSGVYFCASSPPSGPEQYFGPGTRLTVT.

The chain combines TRBV27 with TRBJ1-5; the match to TRBD1 covers 7 bases. This CDR3 spans 15 amino acids. The V gene end was trimmed by 2 bases and the J gene end by 4 bases; junction bases not matched to a gene: 5. Germline lookup yields CDR1 MNHEY and CDR2 SMNVEV (reference sequence). CDR3 DNA: TGTGCCAGCAGTTTAGGGGCAGGGGGGAATCAGCCCCAGCATTTT. Amino acids: CASSLGAGGNQPQHF.

In DNA form, the CDR3 reads TGTGCCAGTAGTATAGAACCCGAACCGGGGTACACCATATATTTT. It is translated as CASSIEPEPGYTIYF. The chain joins TRBV19 to TRBJ1-3; unclear D gene. The V gene lost 0 bases and the J gene lost 8 bases, with 14 bases spanning the gap. CDR1 is LNHDA and CDR2 is SQIVND in the germline V gene (reference sequence). The CDR3 has 15 amino acids.

The rearrangement uses TRBV11-2 and TRBJ2-7, with TRBD1 matching over 12 bases. Germline CDR1 and CDR2: SGHAT and FQNNGV. This CDR3 spans 17 amino acids. Unmatched junction bases numbered 8, after V lost 5 bases and J lost 0 bases. Here the CDR3 DNA reads TGTGCCAGCAGCCCGGGGACAGGGGGCACCTACTCCTACGAGCAGTACTTC. Amino acids: CASSPGTGGTYSYEQYF.

The sample holds a few counts of this clone. The V call is TRBV6-5, the J call TRBJ1-3, with 7 bases identical to TRBD1. Germline CDR1 and CDR2: MNHEY and SVGAGI. CDR3 length: 14 amino acids. The V segment lost 8 bases and the J segment 2 bases; nucleotides outside the gene matches: 6. The DNA of the CDR3 is TGTGCCAGCGGGGGGACAGCGGCTGGAAACACCATATATTTT. Amino acids: CASGGTAAGNTIYF.

V gene TRBV7-9 combines with J gene TRBJ2-1; D unclear. Germline lookup yields CDR1 SEHNR and CDR2 FQNEAQ (reference sequence). CDR3 length equals 16 residues. V was trimmed by 1 base and J by 1 base, leaving 11 bases between them. CDR3 region: CASSLETGPSYNEQFF. The CDR3 bases are TGTGCCAGCAGCTTAGAAACGGGTCCTTCCTACAATGAGCAGTTCTTC. Combining the CDR3 with reference TRBV7-9 and TRBJ2-1 gives the whole variable domain DTGVSQNPRHKITKRGQNVTFRCDPISEHNRLYWYRQTLGQGPEFLTYFQNEAQLEKSRLLSDRFSAERPKGSFSTLEIQRTEQGDSAMYLCASSLETGPSYNEQFFGPGTRLTVL.

The chain employs TRBV6-1 and TRBJ2-5; 15 nucleotides align to TRBD2. V lost 2 bases to trimming and J lost 2 bases; unmatched junction nucleotides: 6. CDR3 length: 18 residues. Germline V gene sequence: CDR1 MNHNS, CDR2 SASEGT. This CDR3 is CASSERTSGGARQETQYF. The DNA for the CDR3 is TGTGCCAGCAGTGAAAGGACTAGCGGGGGGGCCCGGCAAGAGACCCAGTACTTC.

Of note for this clone: Other DNA variants within this sample encode the same CDR3. The V gene is TRBV9, the J gene TRBJ1-1; no clear D. The CDR3 covers 12 residues. Deletions cut 4 bases from V and 1 base from J, with 5 bases between. Germline CDR1 SGDLS, CDR2 YYNGEE. Here the CDR3 reads CASSRQNTEAFF. CDR3 in DNA: TGTGCCAGCAGCAGACAGAACACTGAAGCTTTCTTT.

The chain couples TRBV7-6 to TRBJ1-3, with unresolved D. V dropped 5 bases and J dropped 0 bases, with 2 bases sitting between them. CDR3 length equals 12 residues. In germline, CDR1 is SGHVS, CDR2 FNYEAQ. CDR3 residues: CASSLSGNTIYF. The CDR3 DNA is TGTGCCAGCAGCCTCTCTGGAAACACCATATATTTT.

The genes are TRBV6-1 and TRBJ2-7; a weak D match, TRBD1 (6 bases). V gave up 6 bases and J gave up 6 bases, with 21 bases separating them. Germline CDR1 reads MNHNS; CDR2 reads SASEGT. This CDR3 comprises 15 residues. CDR3 residues: CASSQPQGGVFEQYF. CDR3 nucleotides: TGTGCCAGCAGCCAGCCCCAAGGGGGAGTGTTCGAGCAGTACTTC.

The CDR3 nucleotides read TGCGCCAGCAGCTTGGTAAGCGGGTCGAACAATGAGCAGTTCTTC. Protein sequence: CASSLVSGSNNEQFF. The chain employs TRBV5-1 and TRBJ2-1, with D perhaps matching TRBD2 (6 bases). The CDR3 runs to 15 residues. V was clipped by 0 bases and J by 5 bases, with 12 bases between them. Germline CDR1 SGHRS, CDR2 YFSETQ.

The chain recombines TRBV28 with TRBJ2-7; weak D call: TRBD2 (5 bases). Germline V CDR1 and CDR2: MDHEN, SYDVKM. The CDR3 covers 14 residues. Trimming stripped 5 bases from V and 3 bases from J, with 14 bases between. The CDR3 protein is CASSPPPGNYEQYF. In nucleotides, the CDR3 is TGTGCCAGCAGTCCCCCTCCCGGGAACTACGAGCAGTACTTC.

The sample holds one count of this clone. The chain links TRBV19 to TRBJ2-2; TRBD2 matches at 13 bases. CDR1 and CDR2 (germline): LNHDA, SQIVND (reference sequence). CDR3 length: 16 residues. With 4 bases clipped from V and 4 bases from J, the junction kept 3 bases outside the gene matches. CDR3 loop: CASSKGLAGATGELFF. CDR3 DNA sequence: TGTGCCAGTAGTAAAGGACTAGCGGGGGCCACCGGGGAGCTGTTTTTT.

This chain uses TRBV19 with TRBJ1-4, with D tentatively TRBD1 (6 bases). Germline loops: CDR1 LNHDA, CDR2 SQIVND (reference sequence). Trimming left V 6 bases short and J 6 bases short, with 11 bases between. The CDR3 contains 13 residues. The CDR3 coding sequence is TGTGCCAGTAGCACAAACAGGGATGAAAAACTGTTTTTT. This translates into CASSTNRDEKLFF. Full variable domain (outside the CDR3, taken from reference TRBV19 and TRBJ1-4): DGGITQSPKYLFRKEGQNVTLSCEQNLNHDAMYWYRQDPGQGLRLIYYSQIVNDFQKGDIAEGYSVSREKKESFPLTVTSAQKNPTAFYLCASSTNRDEKLFFGSGTQLSVL.

The chain has TRBV5-6 and TRBJ1-2; TRBD1 agrees at 9 bases. The CDR3 runs to 13 residues. After removal of 3 bases from V and 8 bases from J, the junction contained 5 bases not matched to a gene. Germline V gives CDR1 SGHDT, CDR2 YYEEEE. The CDR3 here is CASSWGQGGGYTF. DNA of the CDR3: TGTGCCAGCAGCTGGGGACAGGGTGGAGGCTACACCTTC.

This clone appeared a few times. The rearrangement uses TRBV2 and TRBJ1-2, with 8 positions matching TRBD1. Trimming cost V 5 bases and J 5 bases; bases outside gene matches: 4. Germline lookup yields CDR1 SNHLY and CDR2 FYNNEI. This CDR3 comprises 13 residues. In DNA form, the CDR3 reads TGTGCCAGCAGTCGGACAGGGAGTTATGGCTACACCTTC. This gives the protein CASSRTGSYGYTF.

This chain links TRBV18 with TRBJ1-2; a weak D match, TRBD1 (6 bases). This CDR3 region has 13 residues. Germline V gene data show CDR1 as KGHSH and CDR2 as LQKENI. V lost 5 bases, J lost 8 bases, and 15 bases lay in between. DNA of the CDR3: TGTGCCAGCTCAGACCAGGGGAGTGGAGGCTACACCTTC. Amino acid sequence: CASSDQGSGGYTF.

V gene TRBV11-3 combines with J gene TRBJ2-1; possibly TRBD1 for D (5 bases). The germline CDR1 and CDR2 sequences are SGHNT and YENEEA. CDR3 size: 12 residues. Trimming pared 5 bases from V and 7 bases from J, leaving 9 bases between. This CDR3 reads CASSPQGNEQFF. CDR3 bases: TGTGCCAGCAGCCCCCAGGGAAATGAGCAGTTCTTC.

As for this clone: Mismatch with germline at one junction end may stem from a read error. The rearrangement links TRBV7-9 to TRBJ1-2; D remains unclear. This CDR3 has 16 amino acids. Germline CDR1 and CDR2: SEHNR and FQNEAQ (reference sequence). The CDR3 DNA is TGTTCCAGCAGCTTAATCGCCGGACTGCCTTCCTATGGCTACACCTTC. Translation: CSSSLIAGLPSYGYTF.

The V and J genes are TRBV7-6 and TRBJ2-3, with D possibly being TRBD1 (6 bases). CDR1 SGHVS and CDR2 FNYEAQ come from the germline V gene. V shed 2 bases and J shed 0 bases, with 9 bases lying between them. CDR3 size: 15 residues. The CDR3 DNA is TGTGCCAGCAGCTTAATGCAGGGGAGCACAGATACGCAGTATTTT. As protein: CASSLMQGSTDTQYF. The whole variable domain, filled in from reference TRBV7-6 and TRBJ2-3, reads GAGVSQSPRYKVTKRGQDVALRCDPISGHVSLYWYRQALGQGPEFLTYFNYEAQQDKSGLPNDRFSAERPEGSISTLTIQRTEQRDSAMYRCASSLMQGSTDTQYFGPGTRLTVL.

The chain joins TRBV19 to TRBJ1-5; the D gene is possibly TRBD1 (6 bases). CDR3 size: 15 residues. The germline gives CDR1 LNHDA, CDR2 SQIVND (reference sequence). V dropped 6 bases and J dropped 4 bases, with 16 bases sitting between them. CDR3 residues: CASSRKTQGNQPQHF. The CDR3 DNA reads as TGTGCCAGTAGCCGAAAAACCCAGGGGAATCAGCCCCAGCATTTT.